The 9 T cell receptor beta chains reported below all come from one sample, sequenced in a study of T cell repertoires in cytomegalovirus infection. These receptors' antigens are unknown. TCRdb ran MiXCR on the reads and lists one entry per CDR3 protein. Of roughly 700,000 distinct CDR3 sequences listed, around 35% are singletons. The sample was cultured PBMCs, taken from culture after CMV antigen stimulation. These receptors all come from a human donor in good health (CMV status not recorded). Some clones in this sample may be carry-over from other donors' samples.

V usage is TRBV12-3 or TRBV12-4 and J usage is TRBJ2-1; 8 nucleotides match TRBD2. The length of the CDR3 is 17 residues. Trimming removed 6 bases from V and 9 bases from J; junction bases left unmatched: 19. CDR3 in amino acids: CASRGAGTRGLIGEQFF. The CDR3, as DNA: TGTGCCAGCAGGGGTGCCGGGACTAGGGGACTGATAGGTGAGCAGTTCTTC.

In this sample, this clonotype turned up a few times. The chain carries TRBV5-8 and TRBJ2-2; D possibly corresponds to TRBD1 (5 bases). This CDR3 region has 17 residues. The germline V and J ends were trimmed by 1 base and 4 bases, with 17 bases remaining between them. CDR1 and CDR2 from the germline V gene are SGHTS and YDEGEE. For the CDR3, the DNA is TGTGCCAGCAGCTTGCCCAGGTCCAGGGTTGGCACCGGGGAGCTGTTTTTT. Translation gives CASSLPRSRVGTGELFF.

Comment on this clonotype: Since a much larger clone is just one base distant, this may be a read error. The chain recombines TRBV5-4 with TRBJ2-7; 11 positions match TRBD1. Trimming took 0 bases from V and 2 from J; bases not matched to a gene: 1. Germline V lookup: CDR1 SGHNT, CDR2 YYREEE (reference sequence). This CDR3 comprises 15 residues. CDR3 coding DNA: TGTGCCAGCAGCTTGGGGACAGGGGGCGCCTACGAGCAGTACTTC. Protein sequence: CASSLGTGGAYEQYF.

This sequence joins TRBV19 and TRBJ1-3; the D gene is possibly TRBD1 (5 bases). The CDR3 length is 15 residues. The ends were cut back, 4 bases at V and 2 bases at J, with 12 bases in the middle. Germline CDR1 LNHDA, CDR2 SQIVND (reference sequence). The CDR3 loop reads CASSTQAVPGNTIYF. CDR3 DNA sequence: TGTGCCAGTAGTACACAGGCGGTCCCTGGAAACACCATATATTTT.

This clonotype has only a few counts. Just one base apart from a much larger clone, this may be a read error. This sequence joins TRBV7-2 and TRBJ2-7, with D maybe TRBD2 (5 bases). The CDR3 sequence is 12 residues long. Germline lookup yields CDR1 SGHTA and CDR2 FQGNSA. The V end lost 1 base, the J end lost 5 bases, and 6 bases lay between the germline ends. The CDR3 region is CASSLVGNEQYF. CDR3 DNA sequence: TGTGCCAGCAGCTTAGTCGGGAACGAGCAGTACTTC.

This clonotype has more than one count but fewer than ten. The V call is TRBV7-2, the J call TRBJ2-7; either TRBD1 or TRBD2 may fit D (6 bases each). Trimming took 4 bases from V and 3 from J, leaving 19 bases between them. Germline CDR1 reads SGHTA; CDR2 reads FQGNSA. This CDR3 region has 16 residues. The CDR3 coding sequence is TGTGCCAGCAGCTCCTCTCCGGGGGCCCTGGGCTACGAGCAGTACTTC. Encoded protein: CASSSSPGALGYEQYF. The variable domain in full, with the rest retrieved from reference TRBV7-2 and TRBJ2-7, is GAGVSQSPSNKVTEKGKDVELRCDPISGHTALYWYRQSLGQGLEFLIYFQGNSAPDKSGLPSDRFSAERTGGSVSTLTIQRTQQEDSAVYLCASSSSPGALGYEQYFGPGTRLTVT.

The rearrangement uses TRBV19 and TRBJ2-5, with a tentative D call TRBD1 (6 bases). V lost 0 bases and J 5 bases, leaving 13 bases between the germline ends. Looked up from germline, CDR1 is LNHDA and CDR2 is SQIVND (reference sequence). The CDR3 spans 15 residues. This CDR3 reads CASSIDGDTLETQYF. As DNA, the CDR3 is TGTGCCAGTAGTATAGACGGGGACACGTTGGAGACCCAGTACTTC. The full variable domain, rest sourced from reference TRBV19 and TRBJ2-5, is DGGITQSPKYLFRKEGQNVTLSCEQNLNHDAMYWYRQDPGQGLRLIYYSQIVNDFQKGDIAEGYSVSREKKESFPLTVTSAQKNPTAFYLCASSIDGDTLETQYFGPGTRLLVL.

The chain joins TRBV19 to TRBJ1-2; D is possibly TRBD1 (6 bases). Trimming stripped 6 bases from V and 3 bases from J, with 23 bases between. The CDR3 has 17 amino acids. Germline CDR1 is LNHDA and CDR2 is SQIVND (reference sequence). As DNA, the CDR3 is TGTGCCAGTAGAGTCGGCCCGCACAGCGAGGGGGACTATGGCTACACCTTC. This encodes CASRVGPHSEGDYGYTF. The full variable domain, in which reference TRBV19 and TRBJ1-2 provide the parts outside the CDR3, is DGGITQSPKYLFRKEGQNVTLSCEQNLNHDAMYWYRQDPGQGLRLIYYSQIVNDFQKGDIAEGYSVSREKKESFPLTVTSAQKNPTAFYLCASRVGPHSEGDYGYTFGSGTRLTVV.

The chain joins TRBV7-9 to TRBJ1-4; D possibly corresponds to TRBD1 (5 bases). V shed 4 bases and J shed 0 bases, with 12 bases lying between them. Germline CDR1 is SEHNR and CDR2 is FQNEAQ (reference sequence). There are 16 residues in the CDR3. The CDR3 coding sequence is TGTGCCAGCAGCTCACTAGGGGTTGCAACTAATGAAAAACTGTTTTTT. Encoded protein: CASSSLGVATNEKLFF.